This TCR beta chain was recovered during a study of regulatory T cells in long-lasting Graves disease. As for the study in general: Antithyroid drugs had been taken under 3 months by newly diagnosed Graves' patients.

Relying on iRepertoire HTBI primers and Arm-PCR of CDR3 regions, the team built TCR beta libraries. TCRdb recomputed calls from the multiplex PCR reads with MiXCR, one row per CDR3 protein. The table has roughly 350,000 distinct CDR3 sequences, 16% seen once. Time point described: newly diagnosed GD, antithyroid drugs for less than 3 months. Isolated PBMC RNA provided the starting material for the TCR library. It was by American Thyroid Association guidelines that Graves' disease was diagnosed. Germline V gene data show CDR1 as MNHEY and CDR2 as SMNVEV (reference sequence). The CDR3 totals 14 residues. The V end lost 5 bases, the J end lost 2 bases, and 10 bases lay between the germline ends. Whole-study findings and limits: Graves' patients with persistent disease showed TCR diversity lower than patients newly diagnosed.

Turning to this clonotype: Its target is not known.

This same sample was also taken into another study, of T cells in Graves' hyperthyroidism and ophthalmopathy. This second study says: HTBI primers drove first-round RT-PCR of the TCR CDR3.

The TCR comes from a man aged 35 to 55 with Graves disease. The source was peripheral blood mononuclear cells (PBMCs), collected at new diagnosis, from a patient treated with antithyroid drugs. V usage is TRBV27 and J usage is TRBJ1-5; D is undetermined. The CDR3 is CASSPLLGNQPQHF. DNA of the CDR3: TGTGCCAGCAGTCCTCTTTTGGGCAATCAGCCCCAGCATTTT.